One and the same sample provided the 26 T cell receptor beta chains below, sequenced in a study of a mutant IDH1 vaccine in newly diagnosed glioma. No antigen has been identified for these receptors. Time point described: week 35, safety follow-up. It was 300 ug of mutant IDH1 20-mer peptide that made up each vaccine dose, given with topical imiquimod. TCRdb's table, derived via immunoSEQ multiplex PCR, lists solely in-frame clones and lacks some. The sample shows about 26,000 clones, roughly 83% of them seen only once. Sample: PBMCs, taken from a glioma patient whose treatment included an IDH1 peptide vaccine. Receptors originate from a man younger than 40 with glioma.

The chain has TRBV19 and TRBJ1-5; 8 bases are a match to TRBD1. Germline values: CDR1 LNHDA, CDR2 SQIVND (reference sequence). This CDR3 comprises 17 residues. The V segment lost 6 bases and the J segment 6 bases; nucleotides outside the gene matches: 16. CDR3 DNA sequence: TGTGCCAGTAGAGGGGTTGCAGGGGGCGCTTATTCTCAGCCCCAGCATTTT. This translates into CASRGVAGGAYSQPQHF.

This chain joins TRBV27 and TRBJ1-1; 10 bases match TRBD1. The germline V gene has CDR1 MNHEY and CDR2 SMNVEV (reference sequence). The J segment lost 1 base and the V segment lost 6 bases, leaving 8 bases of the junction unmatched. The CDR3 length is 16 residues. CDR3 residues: CASSLVGQGGNTEAFF. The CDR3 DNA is TGTGCCAGCAGCTTGGTAGGACAGGGGGGGAACACTGAAGCTTTCTTT.

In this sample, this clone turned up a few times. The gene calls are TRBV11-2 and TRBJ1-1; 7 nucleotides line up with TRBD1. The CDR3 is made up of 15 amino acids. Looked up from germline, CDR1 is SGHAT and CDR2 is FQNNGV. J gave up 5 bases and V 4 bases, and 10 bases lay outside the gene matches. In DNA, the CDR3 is TGTGCCAGCAGCTATCCTCAGGGGGTAAGGACTGAAGCTTTCTTT. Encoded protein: CASSYPQGVRTEAFF.

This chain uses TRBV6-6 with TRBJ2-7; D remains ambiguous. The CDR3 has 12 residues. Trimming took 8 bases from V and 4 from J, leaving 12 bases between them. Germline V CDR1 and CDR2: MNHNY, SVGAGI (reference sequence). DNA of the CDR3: TGTGCCAGCCAGCGCAGAGGATACGAGCAGTACTTC. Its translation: CASQRRGYEQYF.

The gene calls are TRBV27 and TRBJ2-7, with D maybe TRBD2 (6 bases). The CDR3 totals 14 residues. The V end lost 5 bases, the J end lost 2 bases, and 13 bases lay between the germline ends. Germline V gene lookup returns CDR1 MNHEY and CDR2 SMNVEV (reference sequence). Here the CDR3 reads CASSLWRDPYEQYF. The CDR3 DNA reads TGTGCCAGCAGTCTATGGCGGGACCCCTACGAGCAGTACTTC.

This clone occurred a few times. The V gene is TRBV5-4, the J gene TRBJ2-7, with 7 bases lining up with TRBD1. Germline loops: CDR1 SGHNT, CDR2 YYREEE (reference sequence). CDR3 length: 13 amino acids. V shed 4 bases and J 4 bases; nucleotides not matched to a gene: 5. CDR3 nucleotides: TGTGCCAGCAGCGTGGGGACAGCGTACGAGCAGTACTTC. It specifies CASSVGTAYEQYF.

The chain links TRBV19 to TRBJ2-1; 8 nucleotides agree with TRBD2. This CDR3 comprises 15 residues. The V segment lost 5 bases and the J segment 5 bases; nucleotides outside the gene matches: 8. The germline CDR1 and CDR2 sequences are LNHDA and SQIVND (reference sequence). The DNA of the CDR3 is TGTGCCAGTAGTCGTGAGGTAGCGGGAAACAATGAGCAGTTCTTC. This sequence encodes CASSREVAGNNEQFF.

As DNA, the CDR3 is TGTGCCAGCAGTTACAACAGGGCGTTACACCAGCCCCAGCATTTT. It specifies CASSYNRALHQPQHF. The chain combines TRBV6-5 with TRBJ1-5; a possible D gene is TRBD1 (6 bases). Between the trimmed V and J ends, which lost 2 bases and 7 bases, there was a span of 15 bases. From germline, CDR1 is MNHEY and CDR2 SVGAGI. The CDR3 totals 15 residues.

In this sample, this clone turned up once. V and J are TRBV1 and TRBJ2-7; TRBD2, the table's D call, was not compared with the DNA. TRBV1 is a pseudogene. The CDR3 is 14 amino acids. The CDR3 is CTSSQTGSSYEQYF. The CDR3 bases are TGCACCAGCAGCCAAACCGGGAGTTCCTACGAGCAGTACTTC.

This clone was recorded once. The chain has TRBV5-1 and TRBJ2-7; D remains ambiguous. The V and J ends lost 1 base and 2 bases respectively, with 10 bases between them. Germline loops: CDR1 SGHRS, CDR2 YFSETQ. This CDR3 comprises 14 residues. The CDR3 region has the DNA TGCGCCAGCAGCTTGTCCAGCGACACCTACGAGCAGTACTTC. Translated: CASSLSSDTYEQYF.

CDR3 sequence (DNA): TGCGCCAGCAGCTTGGATGTGGATACGCAGTATTTT. Its protein is CASSLDVDTQYF. J is TRBJ2-3 and V is TRBV5-1; D gene unclear. The CDR3 consists of 12 residues. Trimming removed 0 bases from V and 6 bases from J, with 5 bases in between. Per the germline V gene, CDR1 is SGHRS and CDR2 is YFSETQ.

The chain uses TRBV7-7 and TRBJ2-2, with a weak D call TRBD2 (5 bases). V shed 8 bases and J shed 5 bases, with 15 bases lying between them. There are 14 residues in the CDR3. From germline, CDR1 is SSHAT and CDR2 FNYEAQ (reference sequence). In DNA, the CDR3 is TGTGCCAGCTCCCTAAACTCGGGAACCGGGGAGCTGTTTTTT. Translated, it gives CASSLNSGTGELFF.

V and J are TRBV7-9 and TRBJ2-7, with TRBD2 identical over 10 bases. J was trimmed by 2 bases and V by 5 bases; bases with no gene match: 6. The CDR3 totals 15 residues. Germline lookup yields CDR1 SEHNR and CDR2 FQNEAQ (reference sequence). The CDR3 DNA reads TGTGCCAGCAGCCATCGGACTAGCGGCCCCTACGAGCAGTACTTC. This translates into CASSHRTSGPYEQYF.

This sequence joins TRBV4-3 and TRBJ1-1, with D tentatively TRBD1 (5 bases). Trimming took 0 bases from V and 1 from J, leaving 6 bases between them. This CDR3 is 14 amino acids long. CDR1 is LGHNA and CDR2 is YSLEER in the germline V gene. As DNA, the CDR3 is TGCGCCAGCAGCCAAGATACAGGGAACACTGAAGCTTTCTTT. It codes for CASSQDTGNTEAFF.

The CDR3 coding sequence is TGTGCCAGCAGCTCACAGGGGCCCCGGAACGAGCAGTACTTC. Residues: CASSSQGPRNEQYF. The chain combines TRBV5-6 with TRBJ2-7; 7 bases are shared with TRBD1. Germline loops: CDR1 SGHDT, CDR2 YYEEEE. The trim removed 3 bases at V and 5 bases at J, leaving 8 bases unmatched. The CDR3 loop spans 14 amino acids.

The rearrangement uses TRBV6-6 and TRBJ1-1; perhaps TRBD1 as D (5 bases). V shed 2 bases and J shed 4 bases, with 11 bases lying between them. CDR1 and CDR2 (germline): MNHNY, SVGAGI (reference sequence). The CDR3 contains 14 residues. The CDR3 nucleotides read TGTGCCAGCAGTTACGGGGCGGGGGGCACTGAAGCTTTCTTT. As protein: CASSYGAGGTEAFF.

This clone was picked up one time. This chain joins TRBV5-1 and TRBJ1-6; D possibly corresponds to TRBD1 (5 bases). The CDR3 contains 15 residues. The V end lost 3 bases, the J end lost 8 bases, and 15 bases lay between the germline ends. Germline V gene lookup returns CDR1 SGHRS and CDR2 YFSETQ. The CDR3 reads CASSSDRRGDSPLHF. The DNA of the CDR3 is TGCGCCAGCAGCTCTGACCGGAGGGGAGATTCACCCCTCCACTTT.

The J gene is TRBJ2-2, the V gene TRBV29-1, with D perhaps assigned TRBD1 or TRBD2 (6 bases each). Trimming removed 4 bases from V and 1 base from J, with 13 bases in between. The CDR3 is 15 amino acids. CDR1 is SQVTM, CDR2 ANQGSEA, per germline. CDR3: CSVVWGALNTGELFF. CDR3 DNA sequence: TGCAGCGTTGTTTGGGGGGCCTTGAACACCGGGGAGCTGTTTTTT.

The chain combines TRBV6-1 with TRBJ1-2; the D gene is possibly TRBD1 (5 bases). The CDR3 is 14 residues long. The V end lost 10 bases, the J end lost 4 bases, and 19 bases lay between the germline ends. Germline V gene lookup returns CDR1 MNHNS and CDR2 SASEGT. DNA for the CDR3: TGTGCCACCGAGACCCTTTGGGGCGGCTATGGCTACACCTTC. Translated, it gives CATETLWGGYGYTF.

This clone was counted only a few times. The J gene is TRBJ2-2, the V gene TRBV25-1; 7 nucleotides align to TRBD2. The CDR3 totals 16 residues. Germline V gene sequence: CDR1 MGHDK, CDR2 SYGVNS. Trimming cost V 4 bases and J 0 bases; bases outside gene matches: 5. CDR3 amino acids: CASSGRDYPNTGELFF. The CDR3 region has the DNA TGTGCCAGCAGTGGCCGGGACTACCCGAACACCGGGGAGCTGTTTTTT.

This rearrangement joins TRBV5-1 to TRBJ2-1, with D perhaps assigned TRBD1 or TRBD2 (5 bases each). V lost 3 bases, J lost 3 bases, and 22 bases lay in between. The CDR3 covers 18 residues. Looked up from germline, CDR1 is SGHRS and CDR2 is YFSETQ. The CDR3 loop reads CASSYPRDGGPGYNEQFF. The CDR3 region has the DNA TGCGCCAGCAGCTACCCCCGGGACGGAGGACCAGGCTACAATGAGCAGTTCTTC. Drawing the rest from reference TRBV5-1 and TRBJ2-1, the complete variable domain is KAGVTQTPRYLIKTRGQQVTLSCSPISGHRSVSWYQQTPGQGLQFLFEYFSETQRNKGNFPGRFSGRQFSNSRSEMNVSTLELGDSALYLCASSYPRDGGPGYNEQFFGPGTRLTVL.

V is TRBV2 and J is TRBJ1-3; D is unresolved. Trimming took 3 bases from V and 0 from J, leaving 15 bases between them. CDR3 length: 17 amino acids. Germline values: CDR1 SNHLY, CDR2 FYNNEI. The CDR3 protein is CASSEVSPRFSGNTIYF. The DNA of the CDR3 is TGTGCCAGCAGTGAGGTATCCCCCCGTTTCTCTGGAAACACCATATATTTT.

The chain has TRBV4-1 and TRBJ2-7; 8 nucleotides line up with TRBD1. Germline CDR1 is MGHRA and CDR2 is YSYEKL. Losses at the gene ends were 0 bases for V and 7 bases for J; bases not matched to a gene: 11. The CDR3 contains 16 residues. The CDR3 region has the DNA TGCGCCAGCAGCCAAGATCCGGCGGACAGGGCGGGGGAGCAGTACTTC. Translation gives CASSQDPADRAGEQYF.

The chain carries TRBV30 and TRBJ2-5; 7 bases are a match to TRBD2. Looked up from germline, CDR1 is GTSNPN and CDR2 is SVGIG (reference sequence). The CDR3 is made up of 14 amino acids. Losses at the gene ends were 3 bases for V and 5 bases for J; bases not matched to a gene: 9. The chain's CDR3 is CAWSGGLELETQYF. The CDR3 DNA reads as TGTGCCTGGAGCGGAGGACTAGAACTTGAGACCCAGTACTTC.

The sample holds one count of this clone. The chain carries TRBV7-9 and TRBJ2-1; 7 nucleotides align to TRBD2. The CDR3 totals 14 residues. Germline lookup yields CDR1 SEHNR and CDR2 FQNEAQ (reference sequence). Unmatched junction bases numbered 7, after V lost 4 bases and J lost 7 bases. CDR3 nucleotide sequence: TGTGCCAGCAGCTCCGAAAGGGAGGGTAATGAGCAGTTCTTC. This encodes CASSSEREGNEQFF.

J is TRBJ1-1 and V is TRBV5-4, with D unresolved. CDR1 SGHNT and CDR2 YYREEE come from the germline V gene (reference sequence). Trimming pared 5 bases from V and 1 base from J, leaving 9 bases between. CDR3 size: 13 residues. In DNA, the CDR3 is TGTGCCAGCAGAACCGGCCCGAACACTGAAGCTTTCTTT. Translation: CASRTGPNTEAFF.